The 32 T cell receptor beta chains below were found in one sample sequenced in a study of molecular identifiers for immune sequencing clone quantification. TCRdb reanalysed the PCR reads using MiXCR and keeps one entry per CDR3 protein. The sample includes just over 35,000 distinct CDR3 sequences, around 18% of them seen just once. The sequencing sample was made of naive CD8+ T cells from blood, with Jurkat cell RNA spiked in. Noted subset: FACS-sorted CD8+CD4-CCR7+CD45RA+ naive T cells. These TCRs come from a human donor in good health. Some libraries in this study had Jurkat cell RNA spiked in.

This rearrangement joins TRBV5-6 to TRBJ1-3; D unclear. Looked up from germline, CDR1 is SGHDT and CDR2 is YYEEEE. This CDR3 has 15 amino acids. The V and J ends lost 0 bases and 2 bases respectively, with 9 bases between them. Here the CDR3 DNA reads TGTGCCAGCAGCTTGGGGGAGACTCCTGGAAACACCATATATTTT. Translated: CASSLGETPGNTIYF.

With regard to this clonotype: One base away lies a much larger clone, so this may be a sequencing read error. V is TRBV7-9 and J is TRBJ2-5, with 8 bases that match TRBD1. V shed 7 bases, J shed 1 base, and the junction held 14 bases outside the gene matches. Germline CDR1 and CDR2: SEHNR and FQNEAQ (reference sequence). The CDR3 is 17 amino acids. CDR3 sequence reads: CASIPTMITGGQETQYF. CDR3 DNA: TGTGCCAGCATCCCAACTATGATCACAGGGGGCCAAGAGACCCAGTACTTC. The full variable domain, with the rest looked up from reference TRBV7-9 and TRBJ2-5, is DTGVSQNPRHKITKRGQNVTFRCDPISEHNRLYWYRQTLGQGPEFLTYFQNEAQLEKSRLLSDRFSAERPKGSFSTLEIQRTEQGDSAMYLCASIPTMITGGQETQYFGPGTRLLVL.

The rearrangement links TRBV7-9 to TRBJ2-1, with D possibly TRBD2 on 5 matching bases. Trimming removed 5 bases from V and 9 bases from J, with 14 bases in between. The CDR3 totals 13 residues. Germline-derived CDR1 and CDR2 are SEHNR and FQNEAQ (reference sequence). CDR3 amino acids: CASSSGLFGEQFF. The CDR3 DNA sequence: TGTGCCAGCAGCAGCGGACTTTTCGGTGAGCAGTTCTTC.

This clonotype is labeled medium-sized. The chain couples TRBV9 to TRBJ2-3; the D gene could be TRBD1 or TRBD2 (5 bases each). From germline, CDR1 is SGDLS and CDR2 YYNGEE. This CDR3 spans 13 amino acids. Trimming left V 0 bases short and J 4 bases short, with 6 bases between. CDR3 sequence: CASSVVGADTQYF. The DNA of the CDR3 is TGTGCCAGCAGCGTAGTGGGGGCAGATACGCAGTATTTT.

This clonotype is medium-sized in the sample. The chain has TRBV7-8 and TRBJ2-2; D is uncertain. V gave up 2 bases and J gave up 7 bases, with 5 bases separating them. From germline, CDR1 is SGHVS and CDR2 FQNEAQ. The CDR3 totals 12 residues. The CDR3 DNA is TGTGCCAGCAGCTTATCGGGCGGGGAGCTGTTTTTT. Translated, it gives CASSLSGGELFF.

As regards this clonotype: Since the CDR3 does not end with the conserved phenylalanine or tryptophan, this likely comes from a read error. The V gene is TRBV28, the J gene TRBJ2-3, with D possibly being TRBD1 or TRBD2 (5 bases each). V lost 3 bases and J lost 2, with 15 bases in between. The CDR3 contains 16 residues. Germline lookup yields CDR1 MDHEN and CDR2 SYDVKM. The CDR3, as DNA: TGTGCCAGCAGTTTTTTGCGAGGGGCCACCACAGATACGCAGTATTAT. It specifies CASSFLRGATTDTQYY.

The sample holds many counts of this clonotype. The rearrangement links TRBV5-5 to TRBJ1-5, with 7 bases fitting TRBD1. CDR3 length: 16 amino acids. Germline V gene sequence: CDR1 SGHKS, CDR2 YYEKEE (reference sequence). The ends lost 4 bases at V and 7 bases at J; junction bases unmatched: 14. The CDR3 coding sequence is TGTGCCAGCAGCGCATATCCGACAGGGAGAGGACAGCCCCAGCATTTT. Encoded protein: CASSAYPTGRGQPQHF.

This clonotype was seen many times. V usage is TRBV4-1 and J usage is TRBJ2-1, with TRBD1 identical over 7 bases. The CDR3 consists of 14 residues. Germline V gives CDR1 MGHRA, CDR2 YSYEKL. The junction had 3 bases not matched to a gene; V was cut back by 1 base and J by 6 bases. Written as DNA, the CDR3 is TGCGCCAGCAGCCAAGGGGGACAGCCCAATGAGCAGTTCTTC. Translating it yields CASSQGGQPNEQFF.

This clonotype was observed many times. The rearrangement joins TRBV27 to TRBJ2-3; D ambiguous. Germline CDR1 MNHEY, CDR2 SMNVEV (reference sequence). The CDR3 loop spans 15 amino acids. V dropped 1 base and J dropped 0 bases, with 8 bases sitting between them. The CDR3 DNA follows: TGTGCCAGCAGTTTATTTGCCGGCAGCACAGATACGCAGTATTTT. Its protein product is CASSLFAGSTDTQYF.

This clonotype was detected a few times. This may be a read error: a much more frequent sequence differs by one nucleotide. The chain is built from TRBV27 and TRBJ2-1; D may be TRBD1 (6 bases). Germline V gives CDR1 MNHEY, CDR2 SMNVEV (reference sequence). V was trimmed by 8 bases and J by 5 bases, leaving 13 bases between them. CDR3 size: 13 residues. The CDR3 DNA sequence: TGTGCCAGCGGCACAGGGTACCACAATGAGCAGTTCTTC. This translates into CASGTGYHNEQFF.

This clonotype was counted only a few times. The V gene is TRBV12-3 or TRBV12-4, the J gene TRBJ2-7; TRBD2 matches 13 bases. V gave up 4 bases and J gave up 7 bases; unmatched junction bases: 7. The CDR3 sequence is 15 residues long. CDR3 sequence: CASSSLTSGRVEQYF. CDR3 sequence (DNA): TGTGCCAGCAGTTCCCTCACTAGCGGGAGGGTGGAGCAGTACTTC.

This clonotype came up many times. The rearrangement links TRBV7-2 to TRBJ2-7; TRBD1 is a possible D gene (5 bases). The germline V gene has CDR1 SGHTA and CDR2 FQGNSA. Trimming left V 3 bases short and J 5 bases short, with 11 bases between. This CDR3 comprises 13 residues. CDR3: CASSFGGRDEQYF. The CDR3 DNA reads as TGTGCCAGCAGCTTCGGTGGCAGGGACGAGCAGTACTTC.

This chain connects TRBV4-3 to TRBJ2-3, with no clear D. V lost 1 base, J lost 4 bases, and 12 bases lay in between. Germline-derived CDR1 and CDR2 are LGHNA and YSLEER. There are 15 residues in the CDR3. The chain's CDR3 is CASSQVGSGSDTQYF. The CDR3 DNA reads as TGCGCCAGCAGCCAAGTGGGGTCGGGCTCAGATACGCAGTATTTT.

About this clonotype itself: Germline is not matched at one junction end, which may reflect a read error. The chain recombines TRBV4-3 with TRBJ1-5; D unresolved. The germline V gene has CDR1 LGHNA and CDR2 YSLEER. The CDR3 runs to 14 residues. Here the CDR3 DNA reads TGCGCCAGCAACCAAGTACACGGAACGGGGCCCCAGCATTTT. It is translated as CASNQVHGTGPQHF.

This clonotype was seen ten or more times. This chain links TRBV5-6 with TRBJ1-3; 9 positions match TRBD1. V was clipped by 2 bases and J by 1 base; unmatched bases: 1. Per the germline V gene, CDR1 is SGHDT and CDR2 is YYEEEE. The CDR3 runs 15 residues. The CDR3 DNA is TGTGCCAGCAGCTTTGGACAGGGGTCTGGAAACACCATATATTTT. This encodes CASSFGQGSGNTIYF.

In this sample, this clonotype turned up many times. This chain joins TRBV9 and TRBJ2-2, with a weak D call TRBD2 (5 bases). In germline, CDR1 is SGDLS, CDR2 YYNGEE. The CDR3 has 13 amino acids. V lost 10 bases and J 10 bases, leaving 20 bases between the germline ends. The CDR3 sequence: CALTWENQPELFF. The CDR3, as DNA: TGTGCCCTTACCTGGGAGAATCAACCGGAGCTGTTTTTT.

The sample holds many counts of this clonotype. The V and J genes are TRBV20-1 and TRBJ1-2; D not certain. The CDR3 spans 13 residues. CDR1 is DFQATT and CDR2 is SNEGSKA in the germline V gene (reference sequence). V was cut by 3 bases and J by 2 bases, with 10 bases left in between. CDR3 sequence (DNA): TGCAGTGCTAGGGACTCGGGAAACTATGGCTACACCTTC. Amino acids: CSARDSGNYGYTF.

In regard to this clonotype: A much larger clone is a single base away; this may be a read error. The V gene is TRBV6-5, the J gene TRBJ2-3, with D possibly matching TRBD2 (6 bases). Trimming cost V 1 base and J 11 bases, with 19 bases left between them. CDR1 MNHEY and CDR2 SVGAGI come from the germline V gene. The CDR3 has 15 residues. The CDR3 nucleotides are TGTGCCAGCAGTTACTACGGGGGTCCCCAGGTAAGGCAGTATTTT. This codes for CASSYYGGPQVRQYF.

This clonotype was detected only a few times. The V call is TRBV25-1, the J call TRBJ2-1; 8 bases are a match to TRBD2. Per germline, CDR1 MGHDK and CDR2 SYGVNS. There are 16 residues in the CDR3. After removal of 3 bases from V and 9 bases from J, the junction contained 13 bases not matched to a gene. CDR3 in amino acids: CASSEYGTRLVSEQFF. The DNA of the CDR3 is TGTGCCAGCAGTGAGTACGGGACTAGGTTGGTTAGTGAGCAGTTCTTC.

The chain links TRBV7-9 to TRBJ2-7; weak D call: TRBD1 (5 bases). The germline V gene encodes CDR1 SEHNR and CDR2 FQNEAQ (reference sequence). This CDR3 comprises 18 residues. The V end lost 5 bases, the J end lost 1 base, and 24 bases lay between the germline ends. The CDR3 is CASSPSGALAFVSYEQYF. Here the CDR3 DNA reads TGTGCCAGCAGCCCGTCTGGGGCTCTGGCATTTGTTTCCTACGAGCAGTACTTC.

The rearrangement uses TRBV20-1 and TRBJ2-7; 7 nucleotides agree with TRBD2. CDR1 and CDR2 from the germline V gene are DFQATT and SNEGSKA (reference sequence). V lost 4 bases and J lost 0; bases outside the gene matches: 9. The CDR3 is 15 amino acids. CDR3 nucleotides: TGCAGTGCTAACCGGGACTACAGGAGCTCCTACGAGCAGTACTTC. It encodes CSANRDYRSSYEQYF.

As regards this clonotype: A much larger clone differs by one base, so this may be a read error. The rearrangement uses TRBV7-9 and TRBJ2-1; D may be TRBD1 (5 bases). Germline V gene data show CDR1 as SEHNR and CDR2 as FQNEAQ (reference sequence). V lost 3 bases to trimming and J lost 2 bases, with 14 bases between them. This CDR3 has 16 residues. CDR3 protein: CASSFVSRAPYNEQFF. The DNA for the CDR3 is TGTGCCAGCAGCTTTGTGAGCAGGGCCCCCTACAATGAGCAGTTCTTC.

The chain has TRBV19 and TRBJ2-7; possibly TRBD1 or TRBD2 for D (5 bases each). The V end lost 3 bases, the J end lost 3 bases, and 18 bases lay between the germline ends. CDR1 and CDR2 from the germline V gene are LNHDA and SQIVND (reference sequence). CDR3 length equals 16 residues. Here the CDR3 DNA reads TGTGCCAGTAGTATCAGGGACGGAGACAGTAACTACGAGCAGTACTTC. Translated: CASSIRDGDSNYEQYF. The full variable domain, rest sourced from reference TRBV19 and TRBJ2-7, is DGGITQSPKYLFRKEGQNVTLSCEQNLNHDAMYWYRQDPGQGLRLIYYSQIVNDFQKGDIAEGYSVSREKKESFPLTVTSAQKNPTAFYLCASSIRDGDSNYEQYFGPGTRLTVT.

This clonotype came up many times. The rearrangement joins TRBV25-1 to TRBJ1-2; D not certain. Germline V CDR1 and CDR2: MGHDK, SYGVNS. The CDR3 runs 14 residues. The ends were cut back, 3 bases at V and 8 bases at J, with 16 bases in the middle. The CDR3 sequence is CASSEDVGSRGYTF. Here the CDR3 DNA reads TGTGCCAGCAGTGAGGATGTGGGGAGCCGGGGCTACACCTTC.

This clonotype was seen more than once but under ten times. The chain employs TRBV5-1 and TRBJ2-2, with unresolved D. The CDR3 spans 15 residues. Germline-derived CDR1 and CDR2 are SGHRS and YFSETQ. V was clipped by 0 bases and J by 1 base, with 7 bases between them. The CDR3 nucleotides read TGCGCCAGCAGCTTGGTTTGGGGGAACACCGGGGAGCTGTTTTTT. The encoded protein is CASSLVWGNTGELFF.

This clonotype appeared many times. The chain combines TRBV28 with TRBJ2-7, with TRBD2 identical over 11 bases. The CDR3 contains 16 residues. Germline V gene sequence: CDR1 MDHEN, CDR2 SYDVKM. V lost 3 bases and J lost 0; bases outside the gene matches: 4. The DNA for the CDR3 is TGTGCCAGCAGTTTCATAGCGGGAGGGCCCTCCTACGAGCAGTACTTC. Encoded protein: CASSFIAGGPSYEQYF.

This clonotype was counted a few times. This CDR3 is CASSPAQGLAASTDTQYF. As DNA, the CDR3 is TGTGCCAGCAGTCCCGCCCAGGGACTAGCAGCTAGCACAGATACGCAGTATTTT. The V and J genes are TRBV12-3 or TRBV12-4 and TRBJ2-3; 9 nucleotides match TRBD2. The CDR3 runs to 18 residues. J was trimmed by 0 bases and V by 5 bases; bases with no gene match: 12.

This clonotype was found many times. The chain couples TRBV12-3 or TRBV12-4 to TRBJ2-1; D gene uncertain. Trimming stripped 4 bases from V and 10 bases from J, with 8 bases between. The CDR3 loop spans 11 amino acids. The CDR3 region is CASSYGQEQFF. For the CDR3, the DNA is TGTGCCAGCAGTTATGGCCAAGAGCAGTTCTTC.

V and J are TRBV27 and TRBJ1-5, with D tentatively TRBD1 (6 bases). Per germline, CDR1 MNHEY and CDR2 SMNVEV (reference sequence). CDR3 length: 16 amino acids. V was shortened by 3 bases and J by 4 bases, with 16 bases between the two germline ends. The CDR3 loop is CASSLWGLDSNQPQHF. The CDR3 nucleotides read TGTGCCAGCAGTTTGTGGGGGCTTGACTCTAATCAGCCCCAGCATTTT.

For this clonotype: A read error may be the cause here, since a much bigger clone is one base away. The rearrangement joins TRBV20-1 to TRBJ2-1; no definite D call. CDR1 is DFQATT, CDR2 SNEGSKA, per germline (reference sequence). V was cut by 3 bases and J by 2 bases, with 5 bases left in between. The CDR3 totals 12 residues. Here the CDR3 DNA reads TGCAGTGCTAGCGAGACCTACAATGAGCAGTTCTTC. The encoded protein is CSASETYNEQFF.

This clonotype was recorded at least ten times. V gene TRBV2 combines with J gene TRBJ1-1, with 7 bases identical to TRBD1. The CDR3 covers 15 residues. Trimming at V came to 3 bases and at J to 7 bases, leaving 11 bases not matched to a gene. CDR1 SNHLY and CDR2 FYNNEI come from the germline V gene. The DNA for the CDR3 is TGTGCCAGCAGTGATAGAGTGGGACAGACACTTGAAGCTTTCTTT. Translation gives CASSDRVGQTLEAFF.

This clonotype was recorded many times. The junction departs from germline at one end; a sequencing error may be responsible. The chain links TRBV7-9 to TRBJ2-7, with a possible D match to TRBD2 (6 bases). There are 14 residues in the CDR3. The germline CDR1 and CDR2 sequences are SEHNR and FQNEAQ (reference sequence). Here the CDR3 reads CASSLPGESYEQYF. CDR3 coding DNA: TGTGCCAGCAGCTTACCGGGAGAATCCTACGAGCAATACTTC.